The entry that follows covers one T cell receptor beta chain sequence. In building TCR beta libraries, iRepertoire HTBI primers were used together with Arm-PCR of CDR3 regions. TCRdb called the multiplex PCR reads again in MiXCR, with one record for every CDR3 protein. This table has approximately 470,000 distinct CDR3 sequences, around 16% appearing once. This entry belongs to a study of regulatory T cells in long-lasting Graves disease. Germline CDR1 and CDR2: MGHRA and YSYEKL. The CDR3 is 17 residues long. V trimming: 4 bases; J trimming: 6 bases; junction bases outside the gene matches: 12. Stated time point: newly diagnosed GD, antithyroid drugs for less than 3 months. Isolated PBMC RNA provided the starting material for the TCR library. Peripheral blood, roughly 8.1 milliliters of it, was drawn into EDTA tubes. The same sample was also studied in work on T cells in Graves' hyperthyroidism and ophthalmopathy. Per that study: Diagnoses rested on clinical symptoms, serum thyroxine and TRAb, thyroid ultrasound and orbital computed tomography.

Sample: peripheral blood mononuclear cells (PBMCs), taken at new diagnosis, from a patient treated with antithyroid drugs. This chain connects TRBV4-1 to TRBJ2-1, with 10 nucleotides matching TRBD2. The receptor's source is a man in his forties with Graves disease. The CDR3 DNA is TGCGCCAGCAGCCCGTTCACTTCTAGCGGGAGCCCCAATGAGCAGTTCTTC. Its protein product is CASSPFTSSGSPNEQFF.